This TCR beta chain derives from a study of post-analysis software for immune sequencing data. The germline V gene has CDR1 MRHNA and CDR2 SNTAGT. CDR3 length: 15 residues. V lost 6 bases to trimming and J lost 1 base; unmatched junction nucleotides: 4. General study points: Roughly 5 TRBV segments occurring more often in patients than controls included TRBV5-6, TRBV5-1 and TRBV20-1.

Presence of unique molecular identifiers characterized the TCR beta cDNA libraries. TCRdb reprocessed the PCR reads with MiXCR, giving one entry per CDR3 protein. The sample has about 810,000 distinct CDR3 sequences, about 57% seen once. This clonotype was seen ten or more times. The antigen remains undetermined. The sample was blood. The J gene is TRBJ2-5, the V gene TRBV6-4; 11 bases align to TRBD2. The clonotype comes from a girl aged 10 to 17 with multiple sclerosis. In DNA, the CDR3 is TGTGCCAGCAGCCCCGGGACTAGCGGCCAAGAGACCCAGTACTTC. Protein sequence: CASSPGTSGQETQYF.